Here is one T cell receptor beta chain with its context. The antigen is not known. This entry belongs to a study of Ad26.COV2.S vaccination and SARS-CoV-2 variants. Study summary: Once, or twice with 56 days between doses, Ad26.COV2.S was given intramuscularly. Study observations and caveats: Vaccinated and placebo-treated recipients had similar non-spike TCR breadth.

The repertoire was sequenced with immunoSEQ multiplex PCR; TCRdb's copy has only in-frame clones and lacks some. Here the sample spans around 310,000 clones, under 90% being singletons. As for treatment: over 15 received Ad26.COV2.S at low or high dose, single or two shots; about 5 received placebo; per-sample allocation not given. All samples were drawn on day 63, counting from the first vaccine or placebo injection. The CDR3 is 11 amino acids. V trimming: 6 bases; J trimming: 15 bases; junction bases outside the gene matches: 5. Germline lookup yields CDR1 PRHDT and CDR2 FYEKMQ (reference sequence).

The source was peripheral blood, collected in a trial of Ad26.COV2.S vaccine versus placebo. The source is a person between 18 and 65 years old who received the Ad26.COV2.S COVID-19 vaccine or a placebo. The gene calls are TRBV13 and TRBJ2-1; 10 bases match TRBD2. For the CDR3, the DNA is TGTGCCAGCAGGGATACTAGCGGGATGTTCTTC. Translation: CASRDTSGMFF.